These 19 T cell receptor beta chains were sequenced from one sample in a study of identical twins. TCRdb ran MiXCR on the 5' RACE reads and lists one entry per CDR3 protein. The table records over 500,000 distinct CDR3 sequences, less than 25% of them present only once. This sample also belongs to another study, concerning T cells expressing NK-cell markers.

The source material was CD4+ T cells sorted from blood. The receptors stem from a woman younger than 35 in good health.

Comment on this clonotype: The junction shows a germline mismatch at one end, possibly a read error. The chain couples TRBV18 to TRBJ1-1; TRBD1 matches 9 bases. Germline V gives CDR1 KGHSH, CDR2 LQKENI. The CDR3 spans 15 residues. The CDR3 reads CASLPQGARNTEAFF. The CDR3 DNA reads TGTGCCAGCTTACCACAGGGGGCGCGGAACACTGAAGCTTTCTTT.

This clonotype was found a few times. The chain employs TRBV20-1 and TRBJ1-1, with D hard to call. CDR3 length: 11 residues. In germline, CDR1 is DFQATT, CDR2 SNEGSKA (reference sequence). V dropped 4 bases and J dropped 0 bases, with 3 bases sitting between them. CDR3 coding DNA: TGCAGTGCTATCCTGAACACTGAAGCTTTCTTT. Encoded protein: CSAILNTEAFF.

This clonotype appeared a few times. The rearrangement joins TRBV5-1 to TRBJ1-1; D perhaps matches TRBD1 (5 bases). Germline CDR1 and CDR2: SGHRS and YFSETQ. The CDR3 covers 14 residues. Trimming shortened V by 4 bases and J by 5 bases, and 15 bases separated the two germline ends. The CDR3, as DNA: TGCGCCAGCAGCGGGGCGGGACGAACAACTGAAGCTTTCTTT. It is translated as CASSGAGRTTEAFF.

The chain joins TRBV12-3 or TRBV12-4 to TRBJ1-1; D uncertain. The length of the CDR3 is 11 residues. Trimming removed 4 bases from V and 10 bases from J, with 10 bases in between. The CDR3 is CASSSPGRAFF. The CDR3 region has the DNA TGTGCCAGCAGTTCCCCGGGTAGAGCTTTCTTT.

This sequence joins TRBV5-1 and TRBJ2-7, with 7 bases fitting TRBD1. The CDR3 is 15 residues long. With 7 bases clipped from V and 2 bases from J, the junction kept 12 bases outside the gene matches. Germline CDR1 reads SGHRS; CDR2 reads YFSETQ. CDR3 DNA sequence: TGCGCCAGCCGCTCCGGGGACAGCGTTACCTACGAGCAGTACTTC. Its translation: CASRSGDSVTYEQYF.

The CDR3 here is CAISSQGHNYGYTF. In nucleotides, the CDR3 is TGTGCCATCAGCTCACAGGGGCATAACTATGGCTACACCTTC. The rearrangement links TRBV10-3 to TRBJ1-2, with 7 bases identical to TRBD1. Germline V gene data show CDR1 as ENHRY and CDR2 as SYGVKD. The V and J ends lost 6 bases and 1 base, in that order; junction bases with no gene match: 5. The CDR3 totals 14 residues.

V usage is TRBV7-9 and J usage is TRBJ1-1; the D is unclear. This CDR3 contains 14 residues. V gave up 4 bases and J gave up 3 bases, with 12 bases separating them. The germline gives CDR1 SEHNR, CDR2 FQNEAQ (reference sequence). CDR3 sequence: CASSYKSAYTEAFF. Written as DNA, the CDR3 is TGTGCCAGCAGCTACAAGTCTGCGTACACTGAAGCTTTCTTT.

This clonotype was counted many times. The chain employs TRBV7-2 and TRBJ2-7, with 8 bases that match TRBD2. The CDR3 has 15 residues. The V gene's germline CDR1 is SGHTA and CDR2 FQGNSA. Trimming cost V 5 bases and J 2 bases; bases outside gene matches: 8. DNA for the CDR3: TGTGCCAGCAGCCTAGGGGCGGGAGGACCCTACGAGCAGTACTTC. Protein sequence: CASSLGAGGPYEQYF.

The chain combines TRBV13 with TRBJ1-4; 9 nucleotides agree with TRBD1. After removal of 8 bases from V and 8 bases from J, the junction contained 12 bases not matched to a gene. The CDR3 contains 15 residues. Germline loops: CDR1 PRHDT, CDR2 FYEKMQ (reference sequence). CDR3 in amino acids: CASSSQGARGEKLFF. The CDR3 nucleotides read TGTGCCAGCTCCTCACAGGGGGCACGAGGGGAAAAACTGTTTTTT.

Only a few counts were recorded for this clonotype. The chain couples TRBV20-1 to TRBJ1-2; D is perhaps TRBD1 (5 bases). V lost 5 bases to trimming and J lost 8 bases, with 12 bases between them. The CDR3 length is 11 residues. Germline CDR1 reads DFQATT; CDR2 reads SNEGSKA (reference sequence). For the CDR3, the DNA is TGCAGTGCTGGAGGGGTGCGGGGCTACACCTTC. It codes for CSAGGVRGYTF.

The chain has TRBV6-1 and TRBJ2-7, with a weak D call TRBD2 (5 bases). CDR1 and CDR2 from the germline V gene are MNHNS and SASEGT. Trimming left V 5 bases short and J 4 bases short, with 12 bases between. The CDR3 has 13 amino acids. CDR3 protein: CASSLSRDYEQYF. For the CDR3, the DNA is TGTGCCAGCAGTCTCTCCCGGGATTACGAGCAGTACTTC.

This clonotype was counted at least ten times. The rearrangement links TRBV3-1 to TRBJ1-1; a weak D match, TRBD1 (6 bases). This CDR3 has 13 amino acids. V lost 4 bases to trimming and J lost 8 bases, with 14 bases between them. Germline CDR1 LGHDT, CDR2 YNNKEL (reference sequence). The CDR3 spells CASSLARGSEAFF. CDR3 DNA sequence: TGTGCCAGCAGCCTGGCCAGGGGATCAGAAGCTTTCTTT.

In this sample, this clonotype turned up once. This chain links TRBV20-1 with TRBJ2-5; D perhaps matches TRBD1 (6 bases). Trimming took off 6 bases at V and 4 bases at J, with 12 bases between the two ends. The CDR3 spans 12 residues. CDR1 DFQATT and CDR2 SNEGSKA come from the germline V gene (reference sequence). The DNA for the CDR3 is TGCAGTGCCTACAGGGACGGAGAGACCCAGTACTTC. This gives the protein CSAYRDGETQYF.

This clonotype was observed a handful of times. V is TRBV4-3 and J is TRBJ2-1; 7 bases line up with TRBD2. With V trimmed by 4 bases and J by 7 bases, 10 bases remained unmatched. CDR1 and CDR2 (germline): LGHNA, YSLEER. CDR3 length equals 15 residues. The CDR3 here is CASSLGLGEGNEQFF. DNA of the CDR3: TGCGCCAGCAGCCTGGGACTGGGGGAGGGAAATGAGCAGTTCTTC.

A remark on this clonotype: Since a much larger clone is just one base distant, this may be a read error. Since no conserved phenylalanine or tryptophan closes the CDR3, a read error is the likely cause. CDR3 protein: CSARRTTGTDTQYS. The CDR3 bases are TGCAGCGCCCGCAGGACCACCGGCACAGATACGCAGTATTCT. The chain links TRBV29-1 to TRBJ2-3; D unclear. Trimming removed 7 bases from V and 1 base from J, with 15 bases in between. In germline, CDR1 is SQVTM, CDR2 ANQGSEA. CDR3 size: 14 residues.

This clonotype was detected only a few times. The V call is TRBV5-1, the J call TRBJ2-7; a possible D gene is TRBD2 (5 bases). The germline V and J ends were trimmed by 0 bases and 2 bases, with 12 bases remaining between them. This CDR3 is 15 amino acids long. Looked up from germline, CDR1 is SGHRS and CDR2 is YFSETQ. The CDR3 loop is CASSLDGKRAYEQYF. CDR3 coding DNA: TGCGCCAGCAGCTTGGACGGGAAGAGGGCCTACGAGCAGTACTTC. The whole variable domain, remainder taken from reference TRBV5-1 and TRBJ2-7, is KAGVTQTPRYLIKTRGQQVTLSCSPISGHRSVSWYQQTPGQGLQFLFEYFSETQRNKGNFPGRFSGRQFSNSRSEMNVSTLELGDSALYLCASSLDGKRAYEQYFGPGTRLTVT.

DNA for the CDR3: TGTGCCAGCAGTTCCCCCCGGACAGGTGGAGGAGAGACCCAGTACTTC. This sequence encodes CASSSPRTGGGETQYF. The rearrangement links TRBV27 to TRBJ2-5, with TRBD1 matching over 7 bases. CDR3 length: 16 residues. The germline V gene has CDR1 MNHEY and CDR2 SMNVEV (reference sequence). After removal of 4 bases from V and 4 bases from J, the junction contained 12 bases not matched to a gene.

The rearrangement joins TRBV6-1 to TRBJ2-1, with 13 nucleotides matching TRBD2. The CDR3 is 15 amino acids. The germline CDR1 and CDR2 sequences are MNHNS and SASEGT. The junction had 7 bases not matched to a gene; V was cut back by 6 bases and J by 8 bases. The CDR3 coding sequence is TGTGCCAGCAGGGTACTAGCGGGAGGGCCGCATGAGCAGTTCTTC. Its translation is CASRVLAGGPHEQFF.

The chain couples TRBV4-3 to TRBJ1-2; a weak D match, TRBD1 (5 bases). The CDR3 is made up of 14 amino acids. Trimming took 0 bases from V and 0 from J, leaving 5 bases between them. In germline, CDR1 is LGHNA, CDR2 YSLEER. CDR3: CASSQDRANYGYTF. In DNA, the CDR3 is TGCGCCAGCAGCCAAGACAGGGCTAACTATGGCTACACCTTC.